This entry concerns a single T cell receptor (beta chain). Antigen: not known. Germline CDR1 MNHEY, CDR2 SMNVEV (reference sequence). The CDR3 runs to 16 residues. V lost 4 bases, J lost 1 base, and 13 bases lay in between. This specimen comes from a study of identical twins. Study-wide results and caveats: Memory repertoires showed no such pattern, whereas abundant cord blood beta clonotypes carried fewer insertions. For monozygotic twins, models underestimated out-of-frame TCR alpha sharing.

In TCRdb, the 5' RACE reads were re-called with MiXCR into one record per CDR3 protein. The data hold about 480,000 distinct CDR3 sequences, with 14% observed a single time. These records were also assigned to another study, of yellow fever vaccine responses in identical twins.

Sequenced input: CD4+ T cells sorted from blood. This sequence originates from a woman younger than 30 in good health. The chain joins TRBV27 to TRBJ2-2, with D hard to call. The CDR3: CASSSGRSLNTGELFF. The CDR3 region has the DNA TGTGCCAGCAGTTCTGGGCGGAGCCTGAACACCGGGGAGCTGTTTTTT.